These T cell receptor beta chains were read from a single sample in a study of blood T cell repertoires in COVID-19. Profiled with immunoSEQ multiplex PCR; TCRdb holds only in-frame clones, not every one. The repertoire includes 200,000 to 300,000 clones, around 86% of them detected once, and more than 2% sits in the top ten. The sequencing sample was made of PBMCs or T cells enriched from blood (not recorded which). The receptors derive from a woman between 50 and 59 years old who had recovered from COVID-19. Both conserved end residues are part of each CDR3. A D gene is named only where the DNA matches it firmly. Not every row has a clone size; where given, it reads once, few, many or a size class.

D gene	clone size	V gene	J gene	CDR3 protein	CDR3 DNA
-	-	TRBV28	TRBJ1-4	CASSLWEGGEKLFF	TGTGCCAGCAGTTTATGGGAGGGGGGGGAAAAACTGTTTTTT
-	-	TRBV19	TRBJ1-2	CASLDTAWGYTF	TGTGCCAGCCTCGATACAGCTTGGGGCTACACCTTC
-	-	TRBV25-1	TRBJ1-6	CASSDSAGISPLHF	TGTGCCAGCAGTGATTCGGCGGGGATTTCACCCCTCCACTTT
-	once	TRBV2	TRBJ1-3	CASSRLTGSSGNTIYF	TGTGCCAGCAGTAGATTAACAGGGAGCTCTGGAAACACCATATATTTT
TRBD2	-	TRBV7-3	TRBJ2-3	CASSLSGGWQYF	TGTGCCAGCAGCTTAAGCGGGGGGTGGCAGTATTTT
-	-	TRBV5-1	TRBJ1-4	CASSLAGVVGEKLFF	TGCGCCAGCAGCTTGGCCGGGGTGGTTGGTGAAAAACTGTTTTTT
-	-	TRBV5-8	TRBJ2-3	CASSLGTPTDTQYF	TGTGCCAGCAGCTTGGGGACACCCACAGATACGCAGTATTTT
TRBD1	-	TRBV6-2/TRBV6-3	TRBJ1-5	CASSYAGTANQPQHF	TGTGCCAGCAGTTACGCAGGGACAGCCAATCAGCCCCAGCATTTT
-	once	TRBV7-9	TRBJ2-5	CASSSILGGDETQYF	TGTGCCAGCAGCTCCATCTTGGGGGGAGACGAGACCCAGTACTTC
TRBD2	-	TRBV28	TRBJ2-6	CASTLTGGPGANVLTF	TGTGCCAGCACCCTCACGGGGGGACCTGGGGCCAACGTCCTGACTTTC
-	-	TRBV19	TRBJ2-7	CASTQGYEQYF	TGTGCCAGTACACAGGGCTACGAGCAGTACTTC
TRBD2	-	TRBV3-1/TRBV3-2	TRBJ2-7	CASNRAGGPYEQYF	TGTGCCAGCAATCGGGCGGGAGGCCCCTACGAGCAGTACTTC
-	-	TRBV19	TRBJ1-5	CASSIDSNSNQPQHF	TGTGCCAGTAGTATCGACAGCAATAGCAATCAGCCCCAGCATTTT
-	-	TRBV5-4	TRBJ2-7	CASSFRGTYGSYEQYF	TGTGCCAGCAGCTTTCGCGGGACTTATGGGTCCTACGAGCAGTACTTC
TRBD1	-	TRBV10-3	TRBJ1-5	CAIGTGGLQPQHF	TGTGCCATCGGGACAGGGGGTCTTCAGCCCCAGCATTTT
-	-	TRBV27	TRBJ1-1	CASSLSPNTEAFF	TGTGCCAGCAGTTTGAGTCCGAACACTGAAGCTTTCTTT
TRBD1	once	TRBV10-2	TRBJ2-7	CASIDTRDRGEQYF	TGCGCCAGCATCGACACCCGGGACAGGGGCGAGCAGTACTTC
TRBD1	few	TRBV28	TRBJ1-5	CASGYRRGQYSNQPQHF	TGTGCCAGCGGATACCGACGGGGACAGTATAGCAATCAGCCCCAGCATTTT
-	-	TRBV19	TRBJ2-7	CASSQRQSSYEQYF	TGTGCCAGTAGCCAAAGACAGAGCTCCTACGAGCAGTACTTC
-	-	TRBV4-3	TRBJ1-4	CASSQARGTLNEKLFF	TGCGCCAGCAGCCAGGCTCGTGGGACTCTAAATGAAAAACTGTTTTTT
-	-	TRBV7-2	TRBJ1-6	CASSLITAYNSPLHF	TGTGCCAGCAGCTTAATCACAGCCTATAATTCACCCCTCCACTTT
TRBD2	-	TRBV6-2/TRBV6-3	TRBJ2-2	CASSYSGSGRTGELFF	TGTGCCAGCAGTTACTCGGGTAGCGGGAGAACCGGGGAGCTGTTTTTT
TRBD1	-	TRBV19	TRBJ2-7	CASSKGQGSSYEQYF	TGTGCCAGTAGTAAGGGACAGGGGAGCTCCTACGAGCAGTACTTC
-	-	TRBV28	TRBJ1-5	CASSLRISSPAGQHF	TGTGCCAGCAGTTTGCGGATTTCGTCCCCCGCGGGCCAGCATTTT
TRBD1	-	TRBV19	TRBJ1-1	CASRTGQANTEAFF	TGTGCCAGTAGGACGGGACAGGCGAACACTGAAGCTTTCTTT
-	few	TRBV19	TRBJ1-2	CASSTDSHYGYTF	TGTGCCAGTAGTACCGACAGCCACTATGGCTACACCTTC
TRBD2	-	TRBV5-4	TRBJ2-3	CASSPGLAGPSDTQYF	TGTGCCAGCAGCCCGGGACTAGCGGGACCTTCAGATACGCAGTATTTT
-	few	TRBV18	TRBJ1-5	CASSQTYSNQPQHF	TGTGCCAGCTCGCAAACTTATAGCAATCAGCCCCAGCATTTT
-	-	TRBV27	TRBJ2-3	CASSLGISGTPSTDTQYF	TGTGCCAGCAGTTTGGGGATATCCGGGACTCCTAGCACAGATACGCAGTATTTT
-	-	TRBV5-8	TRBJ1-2	CASSLGFGGNGYGYTF	TGTGCCAGCAGCTTGGGCTTCGGGGGTAACGGCTATGGCTACACCTTC
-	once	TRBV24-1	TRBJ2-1	CATSEGSRDEQFF	TGTGCCACCAGTGAGGGGAGCCGGGATGAGCAGTTCTTC
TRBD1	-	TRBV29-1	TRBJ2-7	CSVEHRGRGEQYF	TGCAGCGTTGAACACAGGGGGCGCGGCGAGCAGTACTTC
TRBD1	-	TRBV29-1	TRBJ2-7	CSVEIGTGLPYEQYF	TGCAGCGTTGAAATTGGGACAGGGCTCCCCTACGAGCAGTACTTC
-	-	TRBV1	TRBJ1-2	CTSTLYGYTF	TGCACCAGCACCTTGTATGGCTACACCTTC
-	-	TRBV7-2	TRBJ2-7	CASSLMAGAPYEQYF	TGTGCCAGCAGCTTAATGGCGGGGGCACCCTACGAGCAGTACTTC
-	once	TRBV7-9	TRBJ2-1	CASSLQAYHILYNEQFF	TGTGCCAGCAGCTTACAAGCGTACCACATTCTTTACAATGAGCAGTTCTTC
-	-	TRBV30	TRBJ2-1	CAWSITSYEQFF	TGTGCCTGGAGCATAACTAGCTATGAGCAGTTCTTC
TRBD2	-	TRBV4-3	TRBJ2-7	CASSQGLAGPYEQYF	TGCGCCAGCAGCCAGGGACTAGCGGGTCCCTACGAGCAGTACTTC
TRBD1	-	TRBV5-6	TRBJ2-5	CASSFRDSGQTQYF	TGTGCCAGCAGCTTTCGGGACAGCGGACAGACCCAGTACTTC
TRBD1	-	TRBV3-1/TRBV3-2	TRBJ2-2	CASSQVGGTGATGELFF	TGTGCCAGCAGCCAAGTTGGGGGGACAGGGGCGACCGGGGAGCTGTTTTTT
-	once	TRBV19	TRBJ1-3	CASSTGTGNTIYF	TGTGCCAGTAGTACGGGTACTGGAAACACCATATATTTT
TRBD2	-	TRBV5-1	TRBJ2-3	CASSLGLAGLDTQYF	TGCGCCAGCAGCTTGGGACTAGCGGGCCTAGATACGCAGTATTTT
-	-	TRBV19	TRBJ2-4	CACGGVTPNIQYF	TGTGCCTGCGGAGGGGTCACCCCAAACATTCAGTACTTC
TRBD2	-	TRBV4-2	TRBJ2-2	CASSQAAGVTGELFF	TGTGCCAGCAGCCAAGCAGCGGGAGTTACCGGGGAGCTGTTTTTT
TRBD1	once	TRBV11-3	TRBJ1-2	CASSARDSYGYTF	TGTGCCAGCAGCGCCCGGGACAGCTATGGCTACACCTTC
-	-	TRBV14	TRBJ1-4	CASSQRREKLFF	TGTGCCAGCAGCCAGAGGAGGGAAAAACTGTTTTTT
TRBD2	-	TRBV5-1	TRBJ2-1	CASRRLAVLGNEQFF	TGCGCCAGCAGGCGGCTAGCGGTTTTGGGGAATGAGCAGTTCTTC
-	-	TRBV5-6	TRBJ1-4	CASSYQGNPNEKLFF	TGTGCCAGCAGCTATCAGGGTAACCCCAATGAAAAACTGTTTTTT
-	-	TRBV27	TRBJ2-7	CASSSRGAPSSYEQYF	TGTGCCAGCAGTTCACGGGGGGCCCCGAGCTCCTACGAGCAGTACTTC
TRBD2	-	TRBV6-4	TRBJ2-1	CASSDQTSGNNEQFF	TGTGCCAGCAGTGATCAGACTAGCGGCAACAATGAGCAGTTCTTC
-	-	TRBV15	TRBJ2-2	CATSRDVSGGELFF	TGTGCCACCAGCAGAGATGTTAGCGGCGGGGAGCTGTTTTTT
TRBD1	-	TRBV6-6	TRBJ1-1	CASSDRGQVRTEAFF	TGTGCCAGCAGCGACAGGGGGCAGGTGAGAACTGAAGCTTTCTTT
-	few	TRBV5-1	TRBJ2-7	CASSFGVPTYEQYF	TGCGCCAGCAGCTTCGGGGTCCCAACCTACGAGCAGTACTTC
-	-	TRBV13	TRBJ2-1	CASSASGLGYNEQFF	TGTGCCAGCAGCGCAAGCGGGCTTGGATACAATGAGCAGTTCTTC
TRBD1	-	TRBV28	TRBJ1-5	CASSLYLEEGARDQPQHF	TGTGCCAGCAGTTTATATCTGGAAGAGGGGGCGCGTGATCAGCCCCAGCATTTT
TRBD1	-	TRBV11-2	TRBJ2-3	CASKGAADTQYF	TGTGCCAGCAAGGGGGCGGCAGATACGCAGTATTTT
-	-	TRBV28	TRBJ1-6	CASSLPQVNSPLHF	TGTGCCAGCAGTTTACCTCAGGTTAATTCACCCCTCCACTTT
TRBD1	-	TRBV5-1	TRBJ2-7	CASMTGGAGEQYF	TGCGCCAGTATGACAGGGGGCGCAGGAGAGCAGTACTTC
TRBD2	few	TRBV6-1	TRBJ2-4	CASSEGLAGARDIQYF	TGTGCCAGCAGTGAAGGACTAGCGGGGGCACGGGACATTCAGTACTTC